This paragraph covers one T cell receptor beta chain sequence. Original handling: Reference gene primer amplification gave nucleated cell count estimates. TCRdb keeps only in-frame clones here, not all; method: immunoSEQ multiplex PCR. V, J and clone size derive from that table, while D and trimming were established from the DNA sequence. The sample holds over 90,000 clones, about four fifths seen once. This record belongs to a study of blood T cell repertoires in COVID-19. Study-wide context: Collection of acute and convalescent COVID-19 samples took place in the United States, Italy and Spain.

Losses at the gene ends were 3 bases for V and 0 bases for J; bases not matched to a gene: 2. Per the germline V gene, CDR1 is SGHTA and CDR2 is FQGNSA. The CDR3 runs to 15 residues. The chain joins TRBV7-2 to TRBJ2-5; 9 positions match TRBD2. Specimen: peripheral blood. The sequence was collected from a man between 35 and 55 years old with active or convalescent COVID-19. The CDR3 sequence: CASSLASGNQETQYF. As DNA, the CDR3 is TGTGCCAGCAGCTTGGCTAGCGGGAACCAAGAGACCCAGTACTTC.